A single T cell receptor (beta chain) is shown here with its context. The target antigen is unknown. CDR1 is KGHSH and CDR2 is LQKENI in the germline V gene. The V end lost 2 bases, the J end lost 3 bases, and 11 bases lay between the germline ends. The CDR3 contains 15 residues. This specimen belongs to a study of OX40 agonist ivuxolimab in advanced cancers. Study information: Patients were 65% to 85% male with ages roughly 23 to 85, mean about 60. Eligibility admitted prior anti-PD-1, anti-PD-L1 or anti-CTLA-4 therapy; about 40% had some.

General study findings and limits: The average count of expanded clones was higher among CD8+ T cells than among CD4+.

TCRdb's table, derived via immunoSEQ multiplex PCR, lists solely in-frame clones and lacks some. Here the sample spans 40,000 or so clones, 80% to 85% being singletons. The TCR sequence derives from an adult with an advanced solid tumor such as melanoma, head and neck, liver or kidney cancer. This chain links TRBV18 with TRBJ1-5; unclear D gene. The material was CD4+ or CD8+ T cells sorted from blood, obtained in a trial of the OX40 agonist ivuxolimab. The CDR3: CASSPDRRANQPQHF. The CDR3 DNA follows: TGTGCCAGCTCACCAGATCGTAGGGCCAATCAGCCCCAGCATTTT.